A selection of T cell receptor beta chains follows, all from one sample in a study of technical replicates of blood from a few donors. The protocol was immunoSEQ multiplex PCR, while the TCRdb copy is restricted to in-frame clones and leaves out a portion. In the table there are just under 100,000 clones, 95% of which are singletons. Sequencing used T cells isolated from PBMCs. Every receptor here comes from a human donor in good health. The CDR3 runs from the conserved cysteine through the conserved F or W. A D gene is named only where the DNA matches it firmly. Rows give clone size only sometimes, using once, few, many, or a class for an expanded clone.

cdr3_length	v_call	j_call	clone_size	d_call	cdr3_aa	cdr3_nt
16	TRBV6-1	TRBJ2-7	.	TRBD2	CASSVRLAGGADEQYF	TGTGCCAGCAGTGTCAGACTAGCGGGAGGGGCCGACGAGCAGTACTTC
11	TRBV7-3	TRBJ1-1	.	.	CASRADSAAFF	TGTGCCAGCAGAGCGGACAGTGCGGCTTTCTTT
14	TRBV4-2	TRBJ2-2	.	TRBD2	CASSHETSPGELFF	TGTGCCAGCAGCCACGAGACTAGCCCCGGGGAGCTGTTTTTT
17	TRBV12-5	TRBJ2-1	once	TRBD1	CASGLVRVGQSYNEQFF	TGTGCTAGTGGTTTGGTACGAGTGGGACAGTCCTACAATGAGCAGTTCTTC
13	TRBV19	TRBJ2-3	.	.	CASGRGSTDTQYF	TGTGCCTCCGGACGGGGGAGCACAGATACGCAGTATTTT
16	TRBV19	TRBJ1-1	.	TRBD1	CASSIVYQGGNTEAFF	TGTGCCAGTAGTATAGTGTACCAGGGGGGGAACACTGAAGCTTTCTTT
15	TRBV7-6	TRBJ2-1	.	TRBD2	CASSYTSGGYNEQFF	TGTGCCAGCAGCTATACTAGCGGGGGTTACAATGAGCAGTTCTTC
15	TRBV19	TRBJ2-5	.	.	CASSLRERSVETQYF	TGTGCCAGTAGCCTCCGGGAGCGCTCCGTGGAGACCCAGTACTTC
12	TRBV27	TRBJ1-1	.	.	CASTDRSTEAFF	TGTGCCAGCACTGACAGATCCACTGAAGCTTTCTTT
13	TRBV6-1	TRBJ2-5	.	.	CASSVTVSETQYF	TGTGCCAGCAGTGTCACAGTGTCCGAGACCCAGTACTTC
14	TRBV29-1	TRBJ2-5	.	TRBD2	CSVNSGGAEGTQYF	TGCAGCGTTAATAGCGGGGGAGCAGAAGGGACCCAGTACTTC
14	TRBV29-1	TRBJ2-5	once	TRBD2	CSVDPSGREETQYF	TGCAGCGTTGATCCTAGCGGGAGGGAGGAGACCCAGTACTTC
15	TRBV27	TRBJ1-4	.	.	CASSLVGEANEKLFF	TGTGCCAGCAGTTTAGTCGGGGAGGCCAATGAAAAACTGTTTTTT
18	TRBV7-8	TRBJ2-1	once	TRBD2	CASSLGWIKPGGTNEQFF	TGTGCCAGCAGCTTAGGATGGATTAAGCCGGGGGGAACGAATGAGCAGTTCTTC
15	TRBV5-1	TRBJ1-6	.	.	CASSLGIDTYSPLHF	TGCGCCAGCAGCTTGGGGATCGACACTTATTCACCCCTCCACTTT
15	TRBV5-1	TRBJ2-1	.	TRBD2	CASSLGGGSYNEQFF	TGCGCCAGCAGCTTAGGCGGGGGCTCCTACAATGAGCAGTTCTTC
16	TRBV19	TRBJ2-7	.	TRBD2	CASSGLFTSGSYEQYF	TGTGCCAGTAGTGGACTATTCACTAGCGGCTCCTACGAGCAGTACTTC
13	TRBV6-5	TRBJ2-7	.	.	CASSYGQPYEQYF	TGTGCCAGCAGTTACGGACAGCCCTACGAGCAGTACTTC
15	TRBV6-1	TRBJ2-2	.	.	CASSEAWTAPGELFF	TGTGCCAGCAGTGAAGCGTGGACAGCCCCCGGGGAGCTGTTTTTT
11	TRBV6-1	TRBJ2-7	.	.	CASLRGYEQYF	TGTGCCAGCCTCAGGGGCTACGAGCAGTACTTC
16	TRBV10-3	TRBJ1-3	.	TRBD1	CAISPRDRTIGNTIYF	TGTGCCATCAGCCCCAGGGACAGGACGATTGGAAACACCATATATTTT
15	TRBV6-6	TRBJ2-5	.	TRBD2	CASSYSGGDGETQYF	TGTGCCAGCAGTTACTCCGGGGGGGACGGGGAGACCCAGTACTTC
13	TRBV7-9	TRBJ2-1	once	.	CASSLKADNEQFF	TGTGCCAGCAGCTTAAAAGCGGACAATGAGCAGTTCTTC
14	TRBV6-5	TRBJ1-2	.	TRBD1	CASRTGGDIYGYTF	TGTGCCAGCAGAACAGGGGGCGATATCTATGGCTACACCTTC
14	TRBV7-8	TRBJ2-7	.	TRBD2	CASSARLAPYEQYF	TGTGCCAGCAGCGCCCGACTAGCACCCTACGAGCAGTACTTC
18	TRBV7-2	TRBJ2-1	.	TRBD2	CASSSLAGGGRFANEQFF	TGTGCCAGCAGCTCACTAGCGGGAGGAGGTCGGTTCGCAAATGAGCAGTTCTTC
14	TRBV29-1	TRBJ2-3	.	.	CSVGLPGEKDTQYF	TGCAGCGTTGGTCTTCCAGGGGAGAAGGATACGCAGTATTTT
18	TRBV10-3	TRBJ2-1	.	.	CAISESLGRGSTYNEQFF	TGTGCCATCAGTGAGTCGCTAGGTCGTGGGTCTACCTACAATGAGCAGTTCTTC
14	TRBV5-6	TRBJ2-7	.	TRBD1	CASSQGQGGYEQYF	TGTGCCAGCAGCCAAGGACAGGGCGGCTACGAGCAGTACTTC
15	TRBV13	TRBJ1-2	.	TRBD1	CASSSRDRVFGGYTF	TGTGCCAGCAGCTCCCGGGACAGGGTCTTTGGGGGCTACACCTTC
15	TRBV19	TRBJ2-3	.	TRBD2	CASSQTSGPTDTQYF	TGTGCCAGTAGTCAGACTAGCGGACCCACAGATACGCAGTATTTT
15	TRBV19	TRBJ1-5	.	.	CASSPSIEGAEPQHF	TGTGCCAGTAGCCCCTCAATCGAGGGTGCGGAGCCCCAGCATTTT
19	TRBV12-5	TRBJ1-4	.	.	CASGLDAWGPHGTNEKLFF	TGTGCTAGTGGTTTGGACGCATGGGGGCCACACGGCACTAATGAAAAACTGTTTTTT
16	TRBV28	TRBJ1-2	.	.	CASSARGGGGSYGYTF	TGTGCCAGCAGTGCCCGCGGGGGGGGCGGATCATATGGCTACACCTTC
17	TRBV21-1	TRBJ2-1	once	.	CASSNPFGTRVGGEQFF	TGTGCCAGCAGCAATCCCTTCGGGACTAGGGTTGGGGGAGAGCAGTTCTTC
16	TRBV5-1	TRBJ2-5	.	.	CASSPEPLARQETQYF	TGCGCCAGCAGCCCGGAACCCCTAGCGAGACAAGAGACCCAGTACTTC
15	TRBV5-6	TRBJ2-3	.	TRBD2	CASSFRSGARDTQYF	TGTGCCAGCAGCTTCCGGAGCGGGGCGAGAGATACGCAGTATTTT